Here is one T cell receptor beta chain with its context. The sample comes from a study of blood T cell repertoires in COVID-19. Study as a whole: In each case, the material was cDNA or gDNA derived from T cells, B-cell-depleted T cells, or PBMCs.

CDR3 length equals 13 residues. Between the trimmed V and J ends, which lost 3 bases and 7 bases, there was a span of 12 bases. The V gene's germline CDR1 is MDHEN and CDR2 SYDVKM. The data were produced by immunoSEQ multiplex PCR, yet TCRdb's version contains in-frame clones alone and is incomplete. The repertoire holds around 19,000 clones, with roughly 78% as singletons. The J gene is TRBJ1-2, the V gene TRBV28; unclear D gene. Sequenced material: peripheral blood. The receptor comes from an elderly man with acute or convalescent COVID-19. The CDR3 DNA is TGTGCCAGCAGTTTGAGGGAGTTGGGTGGCTACACCTTC. Protein sequence: CASSLRELGGYTF.